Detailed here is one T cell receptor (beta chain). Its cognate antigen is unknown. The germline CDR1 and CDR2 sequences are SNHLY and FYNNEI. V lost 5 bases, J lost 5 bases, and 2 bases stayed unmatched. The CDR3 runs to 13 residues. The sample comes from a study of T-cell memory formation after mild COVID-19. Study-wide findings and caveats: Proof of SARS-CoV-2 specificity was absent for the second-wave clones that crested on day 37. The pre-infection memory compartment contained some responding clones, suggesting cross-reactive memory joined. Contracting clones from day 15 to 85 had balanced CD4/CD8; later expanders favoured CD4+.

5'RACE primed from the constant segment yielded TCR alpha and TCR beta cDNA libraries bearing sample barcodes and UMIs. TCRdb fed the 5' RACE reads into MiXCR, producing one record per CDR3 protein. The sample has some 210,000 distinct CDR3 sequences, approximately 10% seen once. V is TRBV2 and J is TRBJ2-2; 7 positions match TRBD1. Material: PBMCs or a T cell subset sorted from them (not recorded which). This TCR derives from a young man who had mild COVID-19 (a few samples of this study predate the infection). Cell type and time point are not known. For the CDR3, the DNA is TGTGCCAGCAGTCGACAGGGTACCGGGGAGCTGTTTTTT. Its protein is CASSRQGTGELFF.